This T cell receptor (beta chain) derives from a study of blood T cell repertoires in COVID-19 (TCRdb year 2020). Regarding the complete study: Samples covering the acute and convalescent phases of COVID-19 were provided by collaborators in the United States, Italy and Spain. Samples were obtained from the ongoing ImmuneRACE study (first 160 participants) and from roughly 1,300 subjects provided by 6 global collaborators. Subjects who had been exposed to COVID-19, were actively infected with it, or had recovered from it provided the deeply sampled blood TCRbeta repertoires that made up the dataset. The material from the prospective study consisted of cDNA or gDNA derived from T cells, B-cell-depleted T cells, or PBMCs. The repertoires were released in a freely available public database meant as a resource for research on the immune response to SARS-CoV-2. Where available, HLA class I and class II types were taken from metadata supplied by the sample provider and were not determined by assay-based typing. Sample metadata almost always included a de-identified subject ID, COVID-19 status, age in years and sex.

Another Seattle source contributed samples from volunteer blood donors who had recovered from COVID-19. Whole blood was collected in K2EDTA tubes by collaborating institutions according to the institutions' own protocols. Collaborator samples were shipped for TCRbeta analysis as frozen whole blood, isolated PBMCs, or DNA extracted from either sample type. The immunoSEQ Assay, a bias-controlled multiplex PCR, was used to amplify TCRbeta CDR3 regions from genomic DNA. Regarding the original processing steps: Nucleated cell counts per sample were estimated from amplification of reference gene primers within the assay. Sequence reads were collapsed and filtered to measure the absolute abundance of every unique TCRbeta CDR3 rearrangement. For each sample, productive Simpson clonality was calculated as the square root of Simpson's diversity index over productive rearrangements. Held by TCRdb, this immuneACCESS table contains in-frame sequences only and omits some clones. Under half of the omission traces to an unresolved V gene where checked; the cause of the rest is unknown. The V and J calls and clone size come from that table; D and trimming were worked out from the DNA. Counted in this sample were roughly 250,000 clones; less than 90% of them appeared once. Roughly 4% of the sample comes from the top ten.

Findings and caveats that apply to the study as a whole: The quantity of clinical and demographic metadata differed by source and by participant and was supplied without curation.

A word on this clone: Its antigen is currently not known. No quality values exist for individual bases; no much larger clone is one base distant.

The CDR3 runs 16 residues from the cysteine to the phenylalanine. Of all the DNA, just the CDR3 is kept, 48 bases in frame from base 1. Based on the germline V gene (reference sequence), the CDR1 and CDR2 sequences are LNHDA and SQIVND. V and J are truncated by 1 base and 11 bases respectively, leaving an intervening sequence of 18 bases. Material for sequencing was peripheral blood. The TCR was taken from a man in his 60s who had recovered from COVID-19. The rearrangement joined TRBV19 to TRBJ1-6, with a weak D call of TRBD1 (5 bases match). The CDR3 reads CASSIAQDMFPTPLHF. At the DNA level, the sequence is TGTGCCAGTAGTATAGCTCAGGACATGTTTCCAACACCCCTCCACTTT.